These 3 T cell receptor beta chains were sequenced from one sample in a study of cytomegalovirus exposure and HLA in healthy donors. Use of 60 Vbeta and 13 Jbeta primers characterized the PCR. Clones were sequenced by immunoSEQ multiplex PCR, and TCRdb holds only the in-frame ones, with some missing. The sample shows 100,000 to 150,000 clones, about 83% of them seen only once. Input material: PBMCs. These receptors were collected from a middle-aged woman in good health and CMV-seropositive.

V gene TRBV5-1 combines with J gene TRBJ1-1; 7 positions match TRBD1. This CDR3 spans 18 amino acids. V gave up 5 bases and J gave up 10 bases; unmatched junction bases: 26. Germline CDR1 is SGHRS and CDR2 is YFSETQ. The CDR3 protein is CASRTGQAQSALFFGAFF. The CDR3 DNA is TGCGCCAGCAGAACAGGACAGGCCCAATCCGCCCTTTTTTTTGGAGCTTTCTTT.

The chain has TRBV11-2 and TRBJ2-3; a weak D match, TRBD2 (6 bases). The CDR3 covers 14 residues. Trimming removed 5 bases from V and 1 base from J, with 10 bases in between. The germline V gene encodes CDR1 SGHAT and CDR2 FQNNGV. The DNA of the CDR3 is TGTGCCAGCAGCCCGGGGGACCGCACAGATACGCAGTATTTT. This sequence encodes CASSPGDRTDTQYF.

V is TRBV5-6 and J is TRBJ2-1; 10 bases are shared with TRBD2. V lost 3 bases to trimming and J lost 7 bases; unmatched junction nucleotides: 7. The CDR3 runs 15 residues. The V gene's germline CDR1 is SGHDT and CDR2 YYEEEE. The CDR3 is CASSSLAGEPNEQFF. Here the CDR3 DNA reads TGTGCCAGCAGCTCGCTAGCGGGAGAGCCGAATGAGCAGTTCTTC.